The T cell receptor (beta chain) described here comes from a study of blood T cells in healthy people across ages. Study information: The template switching approach captured approximately one barcoded beta molecule for every two T cells. General study findings and limits: Underestimates were what the diversity estimates from one million T cells were considered to be.

This clonotype appeared a few times. Its antigen is unknown. Alongside a J-beta primer mix, a sample-barcoded 5' primer served in a second PCR lasting about 6 to 12 cycles. One entry per CDR3 protein, called by TCRdb with MiXCR from the 5' RACE reads. This table has approximately 690,000 distinct CDR3 sequences, around 54% appearing once. This CDR3 has 14 residues. J gave up 6 bases and V 3 bases, and 3 bases lay outside the gene matches. Germline V gene data show CDR1 as MDHEN and CDR2 as SYDVKM. Sequencing input: blood. The rearrangement links TRBV28 to TRBJ2-1; the match to TRBD1 covers 9 bases. The origin of this receptor is a man aged 55 to 70 in good health. Here the CDR3 reads CASSFTGGINEQFF. In nucleotides, the CDR3 is TGTGCCAGCAGTTTTACAGGGGGCATCAATGAGCAGTTCTTC.